A selection of T cell receptor beta chains follows, all from one sample in a study of cytomegalovirus exposure and HLA in healthy donors. TCRdb keeps only in-frame clones here, not all; method: immunoSEQ multiplex PCR. The data show 150,000 or so clones, less than 85% seen once. What was sequenced was PBMCs. The origin of the receptors is a man aged 18 to 30 in good health and CMV-seropositive. Both conserved end residues are part of each CDR3. Fields, in order: V gene, D gene, clone size, J gene, CDR3 protein, CDR3 DNA. The D gene is left open where the match is weak. Clone size is given for some rows only: seen once, a few or many times, or a class if the clone is expanded.

TRBV5-1	NA	NA	TRBJ2-7	CASSSTGEGNEQYF	TGCGCCAGCAGCTCAACGGGAGAAGGGAACGAGCAGTACTTC
TRBV5-1	TRBD1	NA	TRBJ1-4	CASSMDRVNEKLFF	TGCGCCAGCAGCATGGACAGGGTGAATGAAAAACTGTTTTTT
TRBV4-3	NA	once	TRBJ1-1	CASSQDPGLDEAFF	TGCGCCAGCAGCCAAGATCCGGGACTGGATGAAGCTTTCTTT
TRBV19	NA	NA	TRBJ1-5	CASSIRREIVNQPQHF	TGTGCCAGTAGTATCCGGAGGGAGATAGTCAATCAGCCCCAGCATTTT
TRBV5-1	NA	few	TRBJ2-7	CASSSQVSYEQYF	TGCGCCAGCAGCTCACAGGTTTCCTACGAGCAGTACTTC
TRBV30	TRBD2	NA	TRBJ2-7	CAWTPYAASGMGRGFNEQYF	TGTGCCTGGACCCCTTATGCGGCTAGCGGGATGGGGCGGGGCTTCAACGAGCAGTACTTC
TRBV9	TRBD1	few	TRBJ2-7	CASSLTGTVHYEQYF	TGTGCCAGCAGCTTAACCGGGACAGTCCACTACGAGCAGTACTTC
TRBV27	NA	few	TRBJ2-2	CASSLSLLGELFF	TGTGCCAGCAGTTTATCGCTACTCGGGGAGCTGTTTTTT
TRBV5-4	TRBD1	NA	TRBJ1-1	CASRRTGVQTEAFF	TGTGCCAGCAGGAGGACAGGGGTTCAAACTGAAGCTTTCTTT
TRBV18	NA	NA	TRBJ1-5	CASSPLGAGPHQPQHF	TGTGCCAGCTCACCGTTGGGGGCAGGTCCTCATCAGCCCCAGCATTTT
TRBV2	NA	NA	TRBJ1-1	CASLQTGVGTEAFF	TGTGCCAGCCTACAGACGGGAGTGGGTACTGAAGCTTTCTTT
TRBV19	TRBD1	NA	TRBJ1-2	CASSIDPGYRGQNGYTF	TGTGCCAGTAGTATAGATCCGGGGTACAGGGGGCAGAATGGCTACACCTTC
TRBV5-1	NA	NA	TRBJ1-3	CASSLGGDGNTIYF	TGCGCCAGCAGCTTGGGAGGAGATGGAAACACCATATATTTT
TRBV6-1	NA	once	TRBJ2-4	CASSEAGQGRRGIQYF	TGTGCCAGCAGTGAAGCCGGGCAGGGAAGGAGAGGCATTCAGTACTTC
TRBV4-3	TRBD2	few	TRBJ2-7	CASSQDGLAGSYEQYF	TGCGCCAGCAGCCAAGATGGACTAGCGGGATCCTACGAGCAGTACTTC
TRBV6-4	TRBD2	NA	TRBJ2-2	CASSAWTSGRTGELFF	TGTGCCAGCAGTGCCTGGACTAGCGGGAGAACCGGGGAGCTGTTTTTT
TRBV7-9	NA	NA	TRBJ2-7	CASSPMGRTDSYEQYF	TGTGCCAGCAGCCCGATGGGTAGGACAGACTCCTACGAGCAGTACTTC
TRBV6-5	NA	NA	TRBJ2-7	CASSRQTSAYEQYF	TGTGCCAGCAGTCGACAGACGTCTGCCTACGAGCAGTACTTC
TRBV6-4	NA	NA	TRBJ1-5	CASRSPPQDRGGNQPQHF	TGTGCCAGCAGATCTCCCCCCCAGGATCGGGGGGGAAATCAGCCCCAGCATTTT
TRBV19	NA	few	TRBJ1-4	CASSPQIEEKLFF	TGTGCCAGTAGTCCACAGATAGAAGAAAAACTGTTTTTT
TRBV30	NA	once	TRBJ2-7	CAWSPTWLAEQYF	TGTGCCTGGAGTCCGACATGGTTGGCGGAGCAGTACTTC
TRBV6-5	NA	few	TRBJ1-1	CASSYSRRGDTEAFF	TGTGCCAGCAGTTACTCGAGAAGGGGCGACACTGAAGCTTTCTTT